This TCR beta chain was documented in a study of patients and donors after allogeneic stem cell transplantation (dated by TCRdb to 2018 to 2021). The library was built by means of RT-PCR. Reads for this sample came from a NextSeq 550. Through fastp at Q25 and MiXCR, TCRdb rebuilt clones from the public reads, retaining in-frame beta chains. Rows are combined by CDR3 protein, so each entry shows the most common genes and DNA. Present in this sample are around 200,000 distinct CDR3 sequences, over 30% of which were seen just once. The ten largest clonotypes hold 11% of the sample. In the case of this clonotype: This receptor's antigen is unknown. Base qualities are not provided; no much larger clone lies one nucleotide away.

This TCR came from a human donor who was either an allogeneic HSCT recipient or a stem cell or donor lymphocyte infusion donor (not recorded which). It is not recorded whose cells these are; they may come from a transplant donor. The specimen was blood, either unsorted or a sorted T cell fraction (not recorded which).

CDR3 region: CASSPPRGFTDTQYF. In nucleotides, the sequence is TGTGCCAGCAGTCCCCCTCGGGGATTCACAGATACGCAGTATTTT. The sequence joins TRBV3-1 to TRBJ2-3; TRBD2 could be the D gene, as 5 bases match. The CDR3 covers 15 residues, taking in both the cysteine and the phenylalanine. The entry retains the CDR3 DNA only, 45 bases that are in frame from base 1. Relative to germline, V is 6 bases shorter and J is 2 bases shorter, with 15 bases between their ends. The germline V gene (reference sequence) supplies CDR1 LGHDT and CDR2 YNNKEL.